This T cell receptor (beta chain) was sequenced for a study of cytomegalovirus exposure and HLA in healthy donors. Whole-study findings and limits: Reportedly, diagnosis of cytomegalovirus status by the classifier showed high specificity and sensitivity. A later analysis reportedly found that, within productive TCRs, an Asian-associated ancestry cluster had fewer N-insertions than the mean observed across the roughly 730 donors.

PCR employed 60 Vbeta and 13 Jbeta primers. Some clones are missing from TCRdb's copy, which holds only in-frame ones; the method was immunoSEQ multiplex PCR. The table lists about 120,000 clones, over 65% of them singletons. V lost 5 bases and J lost 4; bases outside the gene matches: 6. The germline CDR1 and CDR2 sequences are MNHNS and SASEGT. The CDR3 is 14 amino acids. For this clone: Its antigen remains unknown. This sample also contains other DNA sequences that code for the same CDR3.

The TCR sequence derives from a female donor in good health and CMV-seronegative. The rearrangement joins TRBV6-1 to TRBJ1-1, with TRBD1 matching over 8 bases. The sample comprised PBMCs. The DNA for the CDR3 is TGTGCCAGCAGTAGCCAGGGGGCGGGCACTGAAGCTTTCTTT. This sequence encodes CASSSQGAGTEAFF.